Below, 8 T cell receptor beta chains from the same sample are listed, as sequenced in a study of T-cell reconstitution after alpha-beta-depleted transplantation in children. Preparation of the TCRbeta library used unique molecular identifiers. TCRdb recomputed calls from the PCR reads with MiXCR, one row per CDR3 protein. The sample lists about 270,000 distinct CDR3 sequences; almost 10% were seen once. The source was PBMCs from the stem cell graft donor, collected from the stem cell graft. The receptors here all came from a human donor who donated a stem cell graft to a child with SCID.

The table lists this clonotype with a few counts. The chain recombines TRBV20-1 with TRBJ2-3; possibly TRBD1 for D (5 bases). CDR3 size: 14 residues. The V end lost 1 base, the J end lost 5 bases, and 13 bases lay between the germline ends. Per the germline V gene, CDR1 is DFQATT and CDR2 is SNEGSKA (reference sequence). Written as DNA, the CDR3 is TGCAGTGCTAGAGGGGGCAGGGTTGGAGATACGCAGTATTTT. Amino acids: CSARGGRVGDTQYF.

This clonotype was detected a few times. The junction and the germline gene differ at one end; a read error may be behind it. V usage is TRBV12-3 or TRBV12-4 and J usage is TRBJ1-6; D is undetermined. The CDR3 covers 13 residues. CDR3: CASRFQPGSPLHF. In DNA form, the CDR3 reads TGTGCCAGCCGTTTCCAACCGGGTTCACCCCTCCACTTT.

This clonotype was recorded at least ten times. The chain links TRBV12-3 or TRBV12-4 to TRBJ2-3; 7 bases align to TRBD1. The junction had 9 bases not matched to a gene; V was cut back by 5 bases and J by 1 base. The CDR3 covers 16 residues. DNA for the CDR3: TGTGCCAGCAGTCTACTGGACAGGCCGGGCACAGATACGCAGTATTTT. It codes for CASSLLDRPGTDTQYF.

This clonotype has a handful of counts. This rearrangement joins TRBV5-1 to TRBJ1-2; a weak D match, TRBD1 (6 bases). The CDR3 has 13 amino acids. Trimming shortened V by 4 bases and J by 4 bases, and 11 bases separated the two germline ends. Germline V CDR1 and CDR2: SGHRS, YFSETQ. DNA for the CDR3: TGCGCCAGCAGCCTGGACAGTTCCTATGGCTACACCTTC. Residues: CASSLDSSYGYTF.

The J gene is TRBJ1-6, the V gene TRBV27; TRBD1 agrees at 9 bases. This CDR3 region has 15 residues. Per germline, CDR1 MNHEY and CDR2 SMNVEV (reference sequence). The V and J ends lost 4 bases and 7 bases, in that order; junction bases with no gene match: 5. The CDR3 loop is CASSYRDRANSPLHF. CDR3 nucleotides: TGTGCCAGCAGTTACCGGGACAGGGCGAATTCACCCCTCCACTTT.

This chain connects TRBV21-1 to TRBJ1-2; the table's D gene call, TRBD1, was not cross checked with the DNA. TRBV21-1 is noted as a pseudogene. This CDR3 has 17 residues. For the CDR3, the DNA is TGTGCCAGCAGCATGCCGACAGGGAGGCTTGCTAACTATGGCTACACCTTC. It yields the protein CASSMPTGRLANYGYTF.

This clonotype was seen at least ten times. V and J are TRBV25-1 and TRBJ2-7, with D perhaps TRBD1 (6 bases). Germline assignment: CDR1 MGHDK and CDR2 SYGVNS. CDR3 length: 13 amino acids. With 2 bases removed from V and 4 bases from J, the gap between germline ends came to 9 bases. In DNA form, the CDR3 reads TGTGCCAGCAGTGAACAGGACAGTTACGAGCAGTACTTC. Amino acid sequence: CASSEQDSYEQYF.

This clonotype was seen a few times. The chain combines TRBV5-4 with TRBJ2-5; D is uncertain. The V and J ends lost 1 base and 5 bases respectively, with 15 bases between them. The CDR3 is 15 amino acids. Germline CDR1 and CDR2: SGHNT and YYREEE (reference sequence). In DNA form, the CDR3 reads TGTGCCAGCAGCTTGAGCCAGCCGGGCCCGGAGACCCAGTACTTC. Protein sequence: CASSLSQPGPETQYF. The full variable domain, with the rest looked up from reference TRBV5-4 and TRBJ2-5, is ETGVTQSPTHLIKTRGQQVTLRCSSQSGHNTVSWYQQALGQGPQFIFQYYREEENGRGNFPPRFSGLQFPNYSSELNVNALELDDSALYLCASSLSQPGPETQYFGPGTRLLVL.